Listed below are T cell receptor beta chains from one sample, sequenced in a study of memory CD4+ T cells and cytomegalovirus serostatus. TCRdb's copy holds only in-frame clones and misses some; the assay was immunoSEQ multiplex PCR. The sample has fewer than 50,000 clones; 79% are singletons. Sequenced input: memory CD4+ T cells from blood. The origin of the receptors is an adult in good health and CMV-seropositive. CDR3s include the opening cysteine and the closing phenylalanine or tryptophan. Fields, in order: CDR3 DNA, CDR3 protein, J gene, clone size, D gene, V gene. A D gene is named only where the DNA matches it firmly. Size values are once, few and many counts, or a class for expanded clones, and some rows have none.

CDR3 DNA: TGTGCCAGCAGCCAAGGGGACGGGACAACCCGTGAAGAGCAGTTCTTC
CDR3 protein: CASSQGDGTTREEQFF
J gene: TRBJ2-1
clone size: -
D gene: -
V gene: TRBV4-2

CDR3 DNA: TGCGCCAGCAGCCGAGACAGATATGCAACTAATGAAAAACTGTTTTTT
CDR3 protein: CASSRDRYATNEKLFF
J gene: TRBJ1-4
clone size: -
D gene: -
V gene: TRBV4-3

CDR3 DNA: TGTGCCAGCGGGGCGGCCACAGGGAGTTCGCACTTC
CDR3 protein: CASGAATGSSHF
J gene: TRBJ2-7
clone size: -
D gene: -
V gene: TRBV6-6

CDR3 DNA: TGTGCCAGCAGCTCTCGAGACACAGATACGCAGTATTTT
CDR3 protein: CASSSRDTDTQYF
J gene: TRBJ2-3
clone size: -
D gene: -
V gene: TRBV7-6

CDR3 DNA: TGCGCCAGCAGCTTATGGGATAACACTGAAGCTTTCTTT
CDR3 protein: CASSLWDNTEAFF
J gene: TRBJ1-1
clone size: few
D gene: -
V gene: TRBV5-1

CDR3 DNA: TGTGCCAGCTCCGGAGGGGGCGGCAATGAGCAGTTCTTC
CDR3 protein: CASSGGGGNEQFF
J gene: TRBJ2-1
clone size: -
D gene: -
V gene: TRBV2

CDR3 DNA: TGTGCCAGCAGCCCACCGGGACAGCTAAACTCTGGGGCCAACGTCCTGACTTTC
CDR3 protein: CASSPPGQLNSGANVLTF
J gene: TRBJ2-6
clone size: -
D gene: TRBD1
V gene: TRBV7-9

CDR3 DNA: TGTGCCAGCAGCCCCAGACAGGGAGTCTATGGCTACACCTTC
CDR3 protein: CASSPRQGVYGYTF
J gene: TRBJ1-2
clone size: -
D gene: TRBD1
V gene: TRBV27

CDR3 DNA: TGTGCTAGTGACCAGGAAGGCTTC
CDR3 protein: CASDQEGF
J gene: TRBJ1-2
clone size: -
D gene: -
V gene: TRBV12-5

CDR3 DNA: TGTGCCAGCAGGGTTACAGGGGGAGAAGTCGGGGAGCTGTTTTTT
CDR3 protein: CASRVTGGEVGELFF
J gene: TRBJ2-2
clone size: -
D gene: TRBD1
V gene: TRBV27

CDR3 DNA: TGTGCCAGCAGCTTAAATGGGGGGGACAGGGGGAGTCTAATCGGGGAGCTGTTTTTT
CDR3 protein: CASSLNGGDRGSLIGELFF
J gene: TRBJ2-2
clone size: -
D gene: TRBD1
V gene: TRBV7-8

CDR3 DNA: TGTGCCAGCAGTGTATTTCCCGGCAGTGAGCAGTTCTTC
CDR3 protein: CASSVFPGSEQFF
J gene: TRBJ2-1
clone size: few
D gene: -
V gene: TRBV6-4

CDR3 DNA: TGTGCCAGCAGTCATAGCGGGGGATCCTACAATGAGCAGTTCTTC
CDR3 protein: CASSHSGGSYNEQFF
J gene: TRBJ2-1
clone size: -
D gene: TRBD2
V gene: TRBV5-6

CDR3 DNA: TGCGCCAGCAGCCAAGATTGGGGGGGCCGGACAGATACGCAGTATTTT
CDR3 protein: CASSQDWGGRTDTQYF
J gene: TRBJ2-3
clone size: -
D gene: -
V gene: TRBV4-3

CDR3 DNA: TGTGCCAGCAGTCTTAGCACAGATACGCAGTATTTT
CDR3 protein: CASSLSTDTQYF
J gene: TRBJ2-3
clone size: -
D gene: -
V gene: TRBV5-6

CDR3 DNA: TGTGCCAGCTCCCGATTGAACATTCAGTACTTC
CDR3 protein: CASSRLNIQYF
J gene: TRBJ2-4
clone size: few
D gene: -
V gene: TRBV28

CDR3 DNA: TGTGCCAGCAGTTTAGGTACAGCCTTCTCCTCCTACAATGAGCAGTTCTTC
CDR3 protein: CASSLGTAFSSYNEQFF
J gene: TRBJ2-1
clone size: -
D gene: -
V gene: TRBV27

CDR3 DNA: TGTGCCACCACTGACCAGGGGAACACTGAAGCTTTCTTT
CDR3 protein: CATTDQGNTEAFF
J gene: TRBJ1-1
clone size: -
D gene: -
V gene: TRBV10-3

CDR3 DNA: TGTGCCAGCAGGAACAGGGTCAGTGGCGTAGAGACCCAGTACTTC
CDR3 protein: CASRNRVSGVETQYF
J gene: TRBJ2-5
clone size: -
D gene: -
V gene: TRBV28

CDR3 DNA: TGTGCCAGCAGCTCTGAGGGGGGAGCCTATGGCTACACCTTC
CDR3 protein: CASSSEGGAYGYTF
J gene: TRBJ1-2
clone size: -
D gene: -
V gene: TRBV7-9

CDR3 DNA: TGTGCCAGCAGCTTAGGAGGAAACACCATATATTTT
CDR3 protein: CASSLGGNTIYF
J gene: TRBJ1-3
clone size: -
D gene: -
V gene: TRBV7-9

CDR3 DNA: TGTGCCAGCAGCTCCGGGACTAGCGGGACTACTGAGCAGTTCTTC
CDR3 protein: CASSSGTSGTTEQFF
J gene: TRBJ2-1
clone size: -
D gene: TRBD2
V gene: TRBV4-2

CDR3 DNA: TGTGCCAGCAGCTGGCGAGCGGGAGTCTTCGATGAGCAGTTCTTC
CDR3 protein: CASSWRAGVFDEQFF
J gene: TRBJ2-1
clone size: -
D gene: TRBD2
V gene: TRBV7-2

CDR3 DNA: TGTGCCAGCAGCCGAGAGACATCGGCCACTGAAGCTTTCTTT
CDR3 protein: CASSRETSATEAFF
J gene: TRBJ1-1
clone size: -
D gene: -
V gene: TRBV14

CDR3 DNA: TGTGCCAGCAGCCCCGGGGAGGGGGCTGGCTACACCTTC
CDR3 protein: CASSPGEGAGYTF
J gene: TRBJ1-2
clone size: -
D gene: TRBD1
V gene: TRBV7-9

CDR3 DNA: TGTGCCAGCAGACAGGGTAACCGTTACAATTCACCCCTCCACTTT
CDR3 protein: CASRQGNRYNSPLHF
J gene: TRBJ1-6
clone size: -
D gene: -
V gene: TRBV2

CDR3 DNA: TGTGCCAGCAGCTCGACAGCTTCCTACGAGCAGTACTTC
CDR3 protein: CASSSTASYEQYF
J gene: TRBJ2-7
clone size: -
D gene: -
V gene: TRBV6-1